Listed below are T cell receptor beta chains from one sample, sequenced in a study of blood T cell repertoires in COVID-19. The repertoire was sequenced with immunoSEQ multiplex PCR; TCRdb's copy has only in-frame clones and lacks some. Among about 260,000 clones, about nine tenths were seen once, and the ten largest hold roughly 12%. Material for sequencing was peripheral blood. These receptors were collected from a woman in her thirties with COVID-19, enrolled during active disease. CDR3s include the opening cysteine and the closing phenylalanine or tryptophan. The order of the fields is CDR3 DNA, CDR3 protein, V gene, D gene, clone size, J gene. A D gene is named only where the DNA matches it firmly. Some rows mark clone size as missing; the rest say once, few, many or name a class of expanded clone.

DNA: TGCGCCAGCAGCTGGGACCACAGGGTAACTAATGAAAAACTGTTTTTT
CDR3: CASSWDHRVTNEKLFF
V: TRBV5-1
D: NA
size: once
J: TRBJ1-4

DNA: TGCGCCAGCAGCCAGGGAGTCGACACTGAAGCTTTCTTT
CDR3: CASSQGVDTEAFF
V: TRBV4-3
D: NA
size: NA
J: TRBJ1-1

DNA: TGTGCCAGCAGCTTGGCCGGAGGACGGACTGGGACTTCACGCTTC
CDR3: CASSLAGGRTGTSRF
V: TRBV5-6
D: NA
size: NA
J: TRBJ1-2

DNA: TGTGCCATCAGTGAGGGACAGGGGTCTGATGGCTACACCTTC
CDR3: CAISEGQGSDGYTF
V: TRBV10-3
D: TRBD1
size: NA
J: TRBJ1-2

DNA: TGTGCCTGCAACCGGGACAGGGGGCCTGGGGCCAACGTCCTGACTTTC
CDR3: CACNRDRGPGANVLTF
V: TRBV30
D: TRBD1
size: NA
J: TRBJ2-6

DNA: TGTGCCAGCAAAGGGGAAGAAAAACTGTTTTTT
CDR3: CASKGEEKLFF
V: TRBV28
D: NA
size: NA
J: TRBJ1-4

DNA: TGTGCCAGCAGCCCCTTCGCCCGGGCAACTAATGAAAAACTGTTTTTT
CDR3: CASSPFARATNEKLFF
V: TRBV3-1/TRBV3-2
D: NA
size: NA
J: TRBJ1-4

DNA: TGTGCCAGCAGTCTCAGCCAAGGGGGTAACAATGAGCAGTTCTTC
CDR3: CASSLSQGGNNEQFF
V: TRBV27
D: NA
size: once
J: TRBJ2-1

DNA: TGCGCCAGCAGCCAAGGACAGGGGGTCGTGGAGGGCTACACCTTC
CDR3: CASSQGQGVVEGYTF
V: TRBV4-1
D: TRBD1
size: few
J: TRBJ1-2

DNA: TGTGCCAGCAGCCATGGTACTAGCTCAGGCACCGGGGAGCTGTTTTTT
CDR3: CASSHGTSSGTGELFF
V: TRBV3-1/TRBV3-2
D: NA
size: NA
J: TRBJ2-2

DNA: TGTGCCAGCAGCCACCAGACAGGGGGAAGGTCCTACAATGAGCAGTTCTTC
CDR3: CASSHQTGGRSYNEQFF
V: TRBV3-1/TRBV3-2
D: TRBD1
size: NA
J: TRBJ2-1

DNA: TGTGCCTGGAGCCTCGGGGGGTCCTCTGGAAACACCATATATTTT
CDR3: CAWSLGGSSGNTIYF
V: TRBV30
D: NA
size: NA
J: TRBJ1-3

DNA: TGTGCCAGCAGTTTCCCGGGACAGATCCATCAGCCCCAGCATTTT
CDR3: CASSFPGQIHQPQHF
V: TRBV28
D: TRBD1
size: NA
J: TRBJ1-5

DNA: TGTGCCAGTAGTATCGGTAGCGGGAAGTACGAGCAGTACTTC
CDR3: CASSIGSGKYEQYF
V: TRBV19
D: TRBD2
size: NA
J: TRBJ2-7

DNA: TGTGCCAGCAGCTTGGGGGTTAGCGGAACCTACGAGCAGTACTTC
CDR3: CASSLGVSGTYEQYF
V: TRBV5-4
D: NA
size: few
J: TRBJ2-7

DNA: TGTGCCAGCAGTTTCGCCAGCTATGGCTACACCTTC
CDR3: CASSFASYGYTF
V: TRBV28
D: NA
size: NA
J: TRBJ1-2

DNA: TGCGCCAGCAGCTTGGAACAGGGACGGGGCTACACCTTC
CDR3: CASSLEQGRGYTF
V: TRBV5-1
D: NA
size: NA
J: TRBJ1-2